The 30 T cell receptor beta chains given below trace back to one sample, sequenced in a study of long-term antiretroviral therapy in people with HIV. An immunoSEQ assay, version v3.0, was performed at survey level. TCRdb's table, derived via immunoSEQ multiplex PCR, lists solely in-frame clones and lacks some. Counted here are 45,000 or so clones, around 93% occurring once; the ten biggest clones make up around 2%. The starting material was unsorted PBMCs, obtained approximately 9.1 years after starting antiretroviral therapy. The source is a man aged 25 to 45 with HIV.

This chain joins TRBV18 and TRBJ1-5; the D gene is possibly TRBD1 (5 bases). V was clipped by 6 bases and J by 2 bases, with 14 bases between them. Germline V gives CDR1 KGHSH, CDR2 LQKENI. CDR3 length: 15 amino acids. CDR3 sequence reads: CASSAGNGRNQPQHF. CDR3 DNA sequence: TGTGCCAGCTCCGCAGGGAATGGTCGCAATCAGCCCCAGCATTTT.

The chain carries TRBV4-2 and TRBJ1-2; 8 positions match TRBD1. CDR1 is LGHNA, CDR2 YNFKEQ, per germline. The CDR3 runs to 12 residues. Unmatched junction bases numbered 8, after V lost 3 bases and J lost 14 bases. CDR3 sequence (DNA): TGTGCCAGCAGCCACGAGGACAGGGCCTTAACCTTC. This encodes CASSHEDRALTF.

The chain uses TRBV5-1 and TRBJ1-2; D gene uncertain. CDR1 is SGHRS and CDR2 is YFSETQ in the germline V gene. V lost 0 bases to trimming and J lost 2 bases, with 8 bases between them. The length of the CDR3 is 14 residues. The CDR3 protein is CASSLEAFNYGYTF. CDR3 nucleotide sequence: TGCGCCAGCAGCTTGGAGGCTTTCAACTATGGCTACACCTTC.

A word on this clone: The junction does not match germline at one end; this may be a read error. V usage is TRBV7-9 and J usage is TRBJ2-5, with TRBD2 identical over 7 bases. Germline V gives CDR1 SEHNR, CDR2 FQNEAQ (reference sequence). The CDR3 runs 15 residues. CDR3 protein: CANSLVSGREETQYF. CDR3 nucleotides: TGTGCCAACAGCTTAGTCTCAGGGAGGGAAGAGACCCAGTACTTC.

The gene calls are TRBV4-1 and TRBJ2-1, with D hard to call. The length of the CDR3 is 15 residues. V dropped 0 bases and J dropped 7 bases, with 13 bases sitting between them. Germline V gene lookup returns CDR1 MGHRA and CDR2 YSYEKL. CDR3 nucleotide sequence: TGCGCCAGCAGCCAAGAGGGTCTCGGCGTAAATGAGCAGTTCTTC. This encodes CASSQEGLGVNEQFF.

V and J are TRBV7-6 and TRBJ2-2; D is perhaps TRBD2 (7 bases). The CDR3 runs 15 residues. Trimming pared 5 bases from V and 6 bases from J, leaving 16 bases between. CDR1 is SGHVS and CDR2 is FNYEAQ in the germline V gene. CDR3 sequence reads: CASSLKGGGPGELFF. The CDR3 DNA follows: TGTGCCAGCAGCCTTAAAGGGGGGGGACCCGGGGAGCTGTTTTTT.

The rearrangement joins TRBV30 to TRBJ2-1; unclear D gene. Germline V gene lookup returns CDR1 GTSNPN and CDR2 SVGIG (reference sequence). The CDR3 runs to 13 residues. The V gene lost 5 bases and the J gene lost 0 bases, with 8 bases spanning the gap. As DNA, the CDR3 is TGTGCCTGGGCCCCGGGCTCCTACAATGAGCAGTTCTTC. Its translation is CAWAPGSYNEQFF.

The chain combines TRBV5-6 with TRBJ1-5; 7 positions match TRBD1. Germline V lookup: CDR1 SGHDT, CDR2 YYEEEE. This CDR3 region has 15 residues. V shed 4 bases and J 0 bases; nucleotides not matched to a gene: 4. CDR3: CASSHRGNSNQPQHF. The CDR3 bases are TGTGCCAGCAGCCACAGGGGAAATAGCAATCAGCCCCAGCATTTT.

This chain links TRBV2 with TRBJ2-3; no reliable D call. Germline assignment: CDR1 SNHLY and CDR2 FYNNEI. This CDR3 has 14 residues. Trimming removed 2 bases from V and 4 bases from J, with 10 bases in between. The CDR3: CASSEKGLADTQYF. The CDR3 DNA reads TGTGCCAGCAGTGAAAAAGGTTTGGCAGATACGCAGTATTTT.

The sample holds one count of this clone. The chain joins TRBV10-3 to TRBJ2-1; D call uncertain. Trimming took off 0 bases at V and 2 bases at J, with 2 bases between the two ends. Germline V CDR1 and CDR2: ENHRY, SYGVKD. The CDR3 is 13 residues long. CDR3 DNA: TGTGCCATCAGTGAGTCAGCCTACAATGAGCAGTTCTTC. Protein product: CAISESAYNEQFF.

The CDR3 DNA is TGTGCCAGCAGCCCCGGGACGGAGTATGGCTACACCTTC. This encodes CASSPGTEYGYTF. The rearrangement links TRBV5-4 to TRBJ1-2, with D perhaps TRBD1 (5 bases). CDR1 and CDR2 (germline): SGHNT, YYREEE (reference sequence). This CDR3 has 13 amino acids. Trimming shortened V by 4 bases and J by 5 bases, and 12 bases separated the two germline ends. Supplemented by reference TRBV5-4 and TRBJ1-2, the full variable domain reads ETGVTQSPTHLIKTRGQQVTLRCSSQSGHNTVSWYQQALGQGPQFIFQYYREEENGRGNFPPRFSGLQFPNYSSELNVNALELDDSALYLCASSPGTEYGYTFGSGTRLTVV.

This clone has a single count. The chain joins TRBV5-4 to TRBJ2-7; 7 bases fit TRBD1. CDR1 is SGHNT, CDR2 YYREEE, per germline (reference sequence). CDR3 length: 15 residues. The ends lost 0 bases at V and 2 bases at J; junction bases unmatched: 5. This CDR3 reads CASSLGGQIPYEQYV. The CDR3 coding sequence is TGTGCCAGCAGCTTGGGGGGACAGATCCCCTACGAGCAGTACGTC.

The rearrangement uses TRBV4-2 and TRBJ1-1; no reliable D call. The CDR3 extends over 15 amino acids. Germline loops: CDR1 LGHNA, CDR2 YNFKEQ. With 4 bases removed from V and 2 bases from J, the gap between germline ends came to 14 bases. As DNA, the CDR3 is TGTGCCAGCAGCCCGACCCACGGTGCTAACACTGAAGCTTTCTTT. This codes for CASSPTHGANTEAFF.

This rearrangement joins TRBV13 to TRBJ2-5, with D hard to call. The germline V gene has CDR1 PRHDT and CDR2 FYEKMQ (reference sequence). V gave up 2 bases and J gave up 5 bases, with 3 bases separating them. This CDR3 region has 11 residues. CDR3 in amino acids: CASSLRETQYF. For the CDR3, the DNA is TGTGCCAGCAGCTTAAGGGAGACCCAGTACTTC.

This rearrangement joins TRBV25-1 to TRBJ1-5; D gene unclear. Trimming removed 1 base from V and 6 bases from J, with 4 bases in between. The CDR3 is 12 residues long. The germline V gene has CDR1 MGHDK and CDR2 SYGVNS. CDR3 in DNA: TGTGCCAGCAGTGAATGGGGTCAGCCCCAGCATTTT. This codes for CASSEWGQPQHF.

V is TRBV2 and J is TRBJ2-3; D unclear. CDR3 length: 11 amino acids. From germline, CDR1 is SNHLY and CDR2 FYNNEI. The V end lost 6 bases, the J end lost 6 bases, and 7 bases lay between the germline ends. The CDR3 nucleotides are TGTGCCAGCAGCCAAGGTGATACGCAGTATTTT. This gives the protein CASSQGDTQYF.

This chain links TRBV7-2 with TRBJ2-7; 8 bases are a match to TRBD2. CDR1 and CDR2 from the germline V gene are SGHTA and FQGNSA. The V segment lost 4 bases and the J segment 7 bases; nucleotides outside the gene matches: 12. The CDR3 runs 15 residues. The CDR3 bases are TGTGCCAGCAGCTCCCAGCCGGGACTAGGGGGAGAGCAGTACTTC. It codes for CASSSQPGLGGEQYF.

The chain uses TRBV6-5 and TRBJ2-1, with 13 bases aligning to TRBD2. CDR1 MNHEY and CDR2 SVGAGI come from the germline V gene. The junction had 7 bases not matched to a gene; V was cut back by 7 bases and J by 7 bases. CDR3 size: 15 residues. CDR3 coding DNA: TGTGCCAGCACCCAAGGACTAGCGGGGGTGAATGAGCAGTTCTTC. It specifies CASTQGLAGVNEQFF.

The chain combines TRBV11-2 with TRBJ1-1; maybe TRBD1 (5 bases). The germline V gene encodes CDR1 SGHAT and CDR2 FQNNGV. The CDR3 runs to 14 residues. V gave up 5 bases and J gave up 0 bases, with 10 bases separating them. As DNA, the CDR3 is TGTGCCAGCAGCCTGGGACGAATGAACACTGAAGCTTTCTTT. This codes for CASSLGRMNTEAFF.

Here the CDR3 reads CATSPSMGTEAFF. The DNA for the CDR3 is TGTGCCACCAGCCCCTCGATGGGCACTGAAGCTTTCTTT. This chain links TRBV15 with TRBJ1-1; D remains unclear. The germline V and J ends were trimmed by 5 bases and 4 bases, with 11 bases remaining between them. CDR1 is LNHNV, CDR2 YYDKDF, per germline (reference sequence). The CDR3 has 13 residues.

The chain uses TRBV6-6 and TRBJ2-5; no clear D gene. V was shortened by 0 bases and J by 9 bases, with 11 bases between the two germline ends. In germline, CDR1 is MNHNY, CDR2 SVGAGI (reference sequence). The CDR3 is made up of 13 amino acids. The CDR3 DNA reads TGTGCCAGCAGTTACTCTCATGCCGAGGCCCAGTACTTC. This sequence encodes CASSYSHAEAQYF.

This clone was picked up one time. V gene TRBV15 combines with J gene TRBJ2-5; 8 nucleotides line up with TRBD1. The J segment lost 5 bases and the V segment lost 5 bases, leaving 10 bases of the junction unmatched. The length of the CDR3 is 15 residues. Germline CDR1 is LNHNV and CDR2 is YYDKDF (reference sequence). The CDR3 reads CATSPWTGSAETQYF. The CDR3 coding sequence is TGTGCCACCAGCCCTTGGACAGGGTCTGCGGAGACCCAGTACTTC.

The chain employs TRBV27 and TRBJ1-5, with D perhaps matching TRBD1 (5 bases). V lost 1 base to trimming and J lost 3 bases, with 16 bases between them. This CDR3 region has 17 residues. In germline, CDR1 is MNHEY, CDR2 SMNVEV (reference sequence). DNA for the CDR3: TGTGCCAGCAGTTTATTGAGCGGACAACAACCCAATCAGCCCCAGCATTTT. This translates into CASSLLSGQQPNQPQHF.

In its sample, this clone was seen once. The rearrangement links TRBV7-9 to TRBJ1-1; D call uncertain. V was shortened by 4 bases and J by 5 bases, with 5 bases between the two germline ends. Germline lookup yields CDR1 SEHNR and CDR2 FQNEAQ (reference sequence). The CDR3 spans 11 residues. CDR3 nucleotides: TGTGCCAGCAGCTCAATTACTGAAGCTTTCTTT. This codes for CASSSITEAFF.

The chain links TRBV9 to TRBJ2-1; 7 positions match TRBD2. Germline V CDR1 and CDR2: SGDLS, YYNGEE. The trim removed 0 bases at V and 4 bases at J, leaving 7 bases unmatched. This CDR3 spans 16 amino acids. This CDR3 reads CASSVVGTGGYNEQFF. The CDR3 coding sequence is TGTGCCAGCAGCGTAGTCGGGACCGGGGGGTACAATGAGCAGTTCTTC.

The gene calls are TRBV14 and TRBJ2-7; D unresolved. The CDR3 sequence is 15 residues long. The germline V and J ends were trimmed by 2 bases and 5 bases, with 16 bases remaining between them. Germline loops: CDR1 SGHDN, CDR2 FVKESK. In DNA form, the CDR3 reads TGTGCCAGCAGCCAATTGACCCTAACTGCCCACGAGCAGTACTTC. Translated, it gives CASSQLTLTAHEQYF.

The sample holds one count of this clone. V usage is TRBV7-9 and J usage is TRBJ2-2; D gene unclear. Germline V gene lookup returns CDR1 SEHNR and CDR2 FQNEAQ (reference sequence). The ends were cut back, 3 bases at V and 0 bases at J, with 11 bases in the middle. CDR3 length: 16 amino acids. The CDR3 DNA follows: TGTGCCAGCAGCTTGGGTCCCGACGCGAACACCGGGGAGCTGTTTTTT. Protein product: CASSLGPDANTGELFF. The whole variable domain, filled in from reference TRBV7-9 and TRBJ2-2, reads DTGVSQNPRHKITKRGQNVTFRCDPISEHNRLYWYRQTLGQGPEFLTYFQNEAQLEKSRLLSDRFSAERPKGSFSTLEIQRTEQGDSAMYLCASSLGPDANTGELFFGEGSRLTVL.

The chain joins TRBV5-1 to TRBJ2-2, with D tentatively TRBD1 (6 bases). Trimming shortened V by 4 bases and J by 4 bases, and 17 bases separated the two germline ends. Germline V gene data show CDR1 as SGHRS and CDR2 as YFSETQ. The CDR3 covers 16 residues. Here the CDR3 reads CASSPALDRFTGELFF. The CDR3 nucleotides read TGCGCCAGCAGCCCGGCCCTGGACAGATTCACCGGGGAGCTGTTTTTT. Together with reference TRBV5-1 and TRBJ2-2, the CDR3 gives the full variable domain: KAGVTQTPRYLIKTRGQQVTLSCSPISGHRSVSWYQQTPGQGLQFLFEYFSETQRNKGNFPGRFSGRQFSNSRSEMNVSTLELGDSALYLCASSPALDRFTGELFFGEGSRLTVL.

The chain joins TRBV11-1 to TRBJ2-1, with 7 bases aligning to TRBD2. Germline V gives CDR1 SGHAT, CDR2 FQDESV (reference sequence). The CDR3 has 15 amino acids. V shed 2 bases, J shed 9 bases, and the junction held 10 bases outside the gene matches. CDR3 bases: TGTGCCAGCAGCTTAAGCGGGGCTAGCCTATTTGAGCAGTTCTTC. This codes for CASSLSGASLFEQFF. The complete variable domain, with remaining parts taken from reference TRBV11-1 and TRBJ2-1, reads EAEVAQSPRYKITEKSQAVAFWCDPISGHATLYWYRQILGQGPELLVQFQDESVVDDSQLPKDRFSAERLKGVDSTLKIQPAELGDSAMYLCASSLSGASLFEQFFGPGTRLTVL.

The chain is built from TRBV10-2 and TRBJ2-5; possibly TRBD2 for D (5 bases). In germline, CDR1 is WSHSY, CDR2 SAAADI. The CDR3 length is 11 residues. The V end was cut by 0 bases, the J end by 13 bases, with 9 bases between. This CDR3 is CASSESGIRYF. As DNA, the CDR3 is TGCGCCAGCAGTGAGTCCGGGATACGGTACTTC.